The 23 T cell receptor beta chains in this list originate from one sample, sequenced in a study of blood T cell repertoires in COVID-19. Clones were read by immunoSEQ multiplex PCR, and TCRdb kept only the in-frame ones, dropping some. The profile covers approximately 76,000 clones, with around 88% appearing a single time and 6.5% to 9.5% taken by the ten largest. Sequencing input: peripheral blood. The receptor source for this set is a man aged 25 to 45 with acute or convalescent COVID-19.

This chain links TRBV6-5 with TRBJ2-7; no clear D gene. The CDR3 has 12 amino acids. Trimming took 11 bases from V and 4 from J, leaving 15 bases between them. CDR1 MNHEY and CDR2 SVGAGI come from the germline V gene. CDR3 sequence (DNA): TGTGCCGCCAATGGTCGACAATACGAGCAGTACTTC. The encoded protein is CAANGRQYEQYF.

This sequence joins TRBV20-1 and TRBJ1-1, with 8 bases fitting TRBD1. The CDR3 consists of 14 residues. Germline CDR1 reads DFQATT; CDR2 reads SNEGSKA (reference sequence). V gave up 3 bases and J gave up 2 bases; unmatched junction bases: 5. Here the CDR3 DNA reads TGCAGTGCTAGTATCCAGGGGGCTAACACTGAAGCTTTCTTT. Protein: CSASIQGANTEAFF.

V is TRBV9 and J is TRBJ2-1; 13 nucleotides match TRBD2. The CDR3 has 15 residues. V lost 3 bases to trimming and J lost 7 bases; unmatched junction nucleotides: 4. CDR1 is SGDLS, CDR2 YYNGEE, per germline. The CDR3 loop is CASSAGLAGSNEQFF. CDR3 nucleotide sequence: TGTGCCAGCAGCGCGGGACTAGCGGGATCGAATGAGCAGTTCTTC. Supplemented by reference TRBV9 and TRBJ2-1, the full variable domain reads DSGVTQTPKHLITATGQRVTLRCSPRSGDLSVYWYQQSLDQGLQFLIQYYNGEERAKGNILERFSAQQFPDLHSELNLSSLELGDSALYFCASSAGLAGSNEQFFGPGTRLTVL.

CDR3 region: CASRGQGGAETQYF. DNA for the CDR3: TGTGCCAGCAGGGGACAGGGCGGGGCAGAGACCCAGTACTTC. V and J are TRBV27 and TRBJ2-5; TRBD1 matches at 9 bases. Germline CDR1 is MNHEY and CDR2 is SMNVEV (reference sequence). Trimming took 6 bases from V and 4 from J; bases not matched to a gene: 6. This CDR3 has 14 amino acids.

The chain combines TRBV4-1 with TRBJ2-1; weak D call: TRBD1 (6 bases). The length of the CDR3 is 15 residues. The ends were cut back, 2 bases at V and 8 bases at J, with 16 bases in the middle. Germline V lookup: CDR1 MGHRA, CDR2 YSYEKL. This CDR3 is CASSQPSTGTDEQFF. CDR3 sequence (DNA): TGCGCCAGCAGCCAACCTTCCACAGGGACCGATGAGCAGTTCTTC.

The V and J genes are TRBV11-2 and TRBJ2-5, with D maybe TRBD2 (5 bases). This CDR3 spans 15 amino acids. Germline V lookup: CDR1 SGHAT, CDR2 FQNNGV. V gave up 5 bases and J gave up 3 bases, with 16 bases separating them. The CDR3 sequence: CASSLSGTREETQYF. The CDR3 DNA follows: TGTGCCAGCAGCCTCAGTGGTACGCGGGAAGAGACCCAGTACTTC.

The chain has TRBV5-4 and TRBJ2-7; 8 bases map to TRBD1. CDR1 is SGHNT and CDR2 is YYREEE in the germline V gene (reference sequence). The V and J ends lost 3 bases and 2 bases, in that order; junction bases with no gene match: 4. CDR3 length: 14 residues. The CDR3 DNA reads as TGTGCCAGCAGCTCCCCGGGACAGGCCTACGAGCAGTACTTC. Protein product: CASSSPGQAYEQYF.

The rearrangement uses TRBV9 and TRBJ2-1, with a possible D match to TRBD2 (5 bases). CDR3 length: 16 amino acids. Looked up from germline, CDR1 is SGDLS and CDR2 is YYNGEE. The V end was cut by 1 base, the J end by 8 bases, with 19 bases between. The CDR3, as DNA: TGTGCCAGCAGCGTAACCCCCCAGCAAGGGAGACATGAGCAGTTCTTC. This translates into CASSVTPQQGRHEQFF.

This chain uses TRBV3-1 (or the pseudogene TRBV3-2) with TRBJ2-7; 10 nucleotides align to TRBD1. The CDR3 consists of 14 residues. CDR1 and CDR2 (germline): LGHDT, YNNKEL (reference sequence). Germline trimming cut 1 base from V and 6 bases from J; bases unmatched to any gene: 3. For the CDR3, the DNA is TGTGCCAGCAGCCAAGCTGGGACAGGGGTCGAGCAGTACTTC. Protein: CASSQAGTGVEQYF.

Judged by abundance, this clone is medium-sized. The chain combines TRBV6-5 with TRBJ2-3; 10 nucleotides match TRBD2. CDR3 length equals 14 residues. From germline, CDR1 is MNHEY and CDR2 SVGAGI. The V gene end was trimmed by 10 bases and the J gene end by 5 bases; junction bases not matched to a gene: 9. The CDR3 sequence: CAIALAGARDTQYF. The CDR3 DNA sequence: TGTGCCATCGCGCTAGCGGGAGCCCGAGATACGCAGTATTTT.

This chain connects TRBV6-5 to TRBJ2-6; no clear D gene. Looked up from germline, CDR1 is MNHEY and CDR2 is SVGAGI. The CDR3 is made up of 13 amino acids. V dropped 6 bases and J dropped 0 bases, with 3 bases sitting between them. The CDR3 region is CASRLSGANVLTF. In DNA, the CDR3 is TGTGCCAGCAGACTCTCTGGGGCCAACGTCCTGACTTTC.

V gene TRBV2 combines with J gene TRBJ2-7; D gene unclear. V lost 2 bases to trimming and J lost 4 bases, with 18 bases between them. Germline loops: CDR1 SNHLY, CDR2 FYNNEI. This CDR3 has 16 residues. This CDR3 is CASSERILPPWYEQYF. Written as DNA, the CDR3 is TGTGCCAGCAGTGAACGAATCCTACCGCCCTGGTACGAGCAGTACTTC.

The gene calls are TRBV7-6 and TRBJ2-7; TRBD2 agrees at 8 bases. Germline CDR1 SGHVS, CDR2 FNYEAQ. V dropped 4 bases and J dropped 7; count of bases not matched to a gene: 6. This CDR3 has 13 residues. The CDR3 reads CASSSQAGVEQYF. CDR3 DNA sequence: TGTGCCAGCAGCTCCCAAGCGGGAGTGGAGCAGTACTTC.

The chain is built from TRBV7-2 and TRBJ2-1, with D uncertain. Germline V gene sequence: CDR1 SGHTA, CDR2 FQGNSA. The CDR3 is 14 amino acids. V was trimmed by 1 base and J by 3 bases, leaving 7 bases between them. The CDR3 is CASSLDASYNEQFF. CDR3 sequence (DNA): TGTGCCAGCAGCTTAGATGCCAGCTACAATGAGCAGTTCTTC.

This clone was detected once. CDR3 sequence (DNA): TGTGCCAGCAGTGAATTAGCACCCTACTCTTCCTACAATGAGCAGTTCTTC. Its translation is CASSELAPYSSYNEQFF. The gene calls are TRBV6-1 and TRBJ2-1; D is unclear. The CDR3 contains 17 residues. V was clipped by 2 bases and J by 1 base, with 15 bases between them. Germline V CDR1 and CDR2: MNHNS, SASEGT.

The rearrangement links TRBV5-1 to TRBJ1-2, with 9 bases identical to TRBD1. The length of the CDR3 is 16 residues. CDR1 is SGHRS and CDR2 is YFSETQ in the germline V gene. V lost 6 bases and J lost 3; bases outside the gene matches: 12. CDR3 nucleotide sequence: TGCGCCAGCATCATAACCGGGACAGGGAATTACTATGGCTACACCTTC. Residues: CASIITGTGNYYGYTF.

The chain is built from TRBV4-1 and TRBJ2-1; 11 bases agree with TRBD2. The CDR3 spans 18 residues. The ends lost 0 bases at V and 1 base at J; junction bases unmatched: 5. Germline V gene sequence: CDR1 MGHRA, CDR2 YSYEKL. The CDR3 nucleotides read TGCGCCAGCAGCCAAGATTCCCTAGCGGGAGGATCCTACAATGAGCAGTTCTTC. It yields the protein CASSQDSLAGGSYNEQFF.

Details on this clone: The junction departs from the called germline gene at one end, perhaps through a read error. This chain connects TRBV18 to TRBJ2-1, with TRBD2 matching over 8 bases. This CDR3 contains 15 residues. Germline-derived CDR1 and CDR2 are KGHSH and LQKENI. The CDR3 loop is CASSRTGTSNNGQFF. CDR3 DNA: TGTGCCAGCTCGCGGACCGGGACTAGTAACAATGGGCAGTTCTTC. Drawing the rest from reference TRBV18 and TRBJ2-1, the complete variable domain is NAGVMQNPRHLVRRRGQEARLRCSPMKGHSHVYWYRQLPEEGLKFMVYLQKENIIDESGMPKERFSAEFPKEGPSILRIQQVVRGDSAAYFCASSRTGTSNNGQFFGPGTRLTVL.

V and J are TRBV6-1 and TRBJ1-3; 8 bases align to TRBD1. J lost 3 bases, V lost 6 bases, and 4 bases had no gene match. Looked up from germline, CDR1 is MNHNS and CDR2 is SASEGT. This CDR3 is built from 14 residues. CDR3 DNA sequence: TGTGCCAGCAGGGGCGGGACAGGTGGAAACACCATATATTTT. It is translated as CASRGGTGGNTIYF.

This clone was observed a few times. The chain combines TRBV7-3 with TRBJ1-1; 9 positions match TRBD1. Unmatched junction bases numbered 3, after V lost 1 base and J lost 6 bases. The CDR3 loop spans 14 amino acids. The germline V gene encodes CDR1 SGHTA and CDR2 FQGTGA. The CDR3 reads CASSLMDRGAEAFF. The CDR3 DNA reads as TGTGCCAGCAGCTTAATGGACAGGGGCGCTGAAGCTTTCTTT.

The chain links TRBV2 to TRBJ2-6; no reliable D call. CDR1 SNHLY and CDR2 FYNNEI come from the germline V gene. V lost 5 bases and J 0 bases, leaving 11 bases between the germline ends. The CDR3 consists of 16 residues. CDR3 sequence reads: CASSSDKHSGANVLTF. In DNA, the CDR3 is TGTGCCAGCAGTTCTGATAAACACTCTGGGGCCAACGTCCTGACTTTC.

The rearrangement links TRBV29-1 to TRBJ1-5; possible D gene TRBD1, 5 bases. V was clipped by 3 bases and J by 5 bases, with 11 bases between them. The germline gives CDR1 SQVTM, CDR2 ANQGSEA. The CDR3 covers 13 residues. CDR3 nucleotide sequence: TGCAGCGTTGATCAAGGGGCTGATCAGCCCCAGCATTTT. Protein product: CSVDQGADQPQHF.

In its sample, this clone was seen a few times. J is TRBJ1-5 and V is TRBV5-1; 8 nucleotides line up with TRBD1. V shed 5 bases, J shed 5 bases, and the junction held 9 bases outside the gene matches. Looked up from germline, CDR1 is SGHRS and CDR2 is YFSETQ. The CDR3 runs to 15 residues. The CDR3 spells CASSFTGGKDQPQHF. The CDR3 nucleotides read TGCGCCAGCAGTTTTACAGGGGGGAAAGATCAGCCCCAGCATTTT.